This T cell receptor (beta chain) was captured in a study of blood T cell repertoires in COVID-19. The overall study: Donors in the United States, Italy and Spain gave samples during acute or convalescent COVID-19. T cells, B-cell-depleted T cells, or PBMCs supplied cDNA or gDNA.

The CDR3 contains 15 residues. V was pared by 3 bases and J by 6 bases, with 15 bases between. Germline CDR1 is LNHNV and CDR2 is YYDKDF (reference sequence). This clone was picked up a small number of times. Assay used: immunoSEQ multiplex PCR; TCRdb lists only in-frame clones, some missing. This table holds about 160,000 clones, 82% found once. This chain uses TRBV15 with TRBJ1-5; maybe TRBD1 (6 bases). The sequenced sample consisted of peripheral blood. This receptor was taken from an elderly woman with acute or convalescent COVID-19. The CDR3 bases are TGTGCCACCAGCAGGGATACAGGGAGATCTCAGCCCCAGCATTTT. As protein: CATSRDTGRSQPQHF.